The rows below give T cell receptor beta chains drawn from one sample of a study of T cell responses to AZD1222 COVID-19 vaccine. Assay used: immunoSEQ multiplex PCR; TCRdb lists only in-frame clones, some missing. The sample consists of approximately 190,000 clones, just over 90% of them appearing once. This specimen was peripheral blood, taken on day 0 of AZD1222 vaccination. These receptors were obtained from an adult in good health. The CDR3 runs from the conserved cysteine through the conserved F or W. Each record gives: V gene, J gene, D gene, clone size, CDR3 protein, CDR3 DNA. D genes are given only for firm matches. Part of the rows lack a size; the others show once, few, many or a class for expanded clones.

>TRBV7-6|TRBJ1-5|-|-
CASSLVPDNQPQHF
TGTGCCAGCAGCTTAGTTCCGGACAATCAGCCCCAGCATTTT
>TRBV19|TRBJ2-5|TRBD1|-
CASSIRSGQGPSRPQYF
TGTGCCAGTAGTATCCGCTCGGGACAGGGGCCTAGTCGGCCCCAGTACTTC
>TRBV28|TRBJ1-5|-|-
CASGHRTASRQPQHF
TGTGCCAGCGGACACAGGACAGCTTCCCGCCAGCCCCAGCATTTT
>TRBV3-1/TRBV3-2|TRBJ2-5|-|-
CASSLPTGSSGETQYF
TGTGCCAGCAGCCTTCCCACGGGTTCTAGTGGGGAGACCCAGTACTTC
>TRBV28|TRBJ2-7|TRBD2|-
CASSLFGGGYEQYF
TGTGCCAGCAGTTTATTTGGGGGAGGGTACGAGCAGTACTTC
>TRBV7-2|TRBJ2-3|TRBD1|-
CASRAGTGSQYF
TGTGCCAGCAGGGCCGGGACAGGGTCGCAGTATTTT
>TRBV3-1/TRBV3-2|TRBJ1-1|-|-
CASSQLGGTEAFF
TGTGCCAGCAGCCAGCTAGGGGGTACTGAAGCTTTCTTT
>TRBV4-1|TRBJ2-1|TRBD2|-
CASSPGGLPYEQFF
TGCGCCAGCAGCCCGGGGGGACTTCCCTATGAGCAGTTCTTC
>TRBV5-1|TRBJ1-6|-|-
CASAGGSFPSNSPLHF
TGCGCCAGCGCCGGTGGCAGCTTTCCTTCTAATTCACCCCTCCACTTT
>TRBV28|TRBJ2-4|-|-
CASSPGGQTKNIQYF
TGTGCCAGCAGCCCCGGCGGGCAGACAAAAAACATTCAGTACTTC
>TRBV5-1|TRBJ2-3|TRBD2|-
CASSPRTSGFTDTQYF
TGCGCCAGCAGCCCGCGGACTAGCGGATTCACAGATACGCAGTATTTT
>TRBV5-1|TRBJ1-1|-|-
CASSLEGHTPGTEAFF
TGCGCCAGCAGCTTGGAGGGACACACGCCTGGCACTGAAGCTTTCTTT
>TRBV19|TRBJ2-7|TRBD2|-
CASRASGGSYEQYF
TGTGCCAGTAGGGCTAGCGGGGGGTCCTACGAGCAGTACTTC
>TRBV6-2/TRBV6-3|TRBJ2-7|-|-
CASSNPQGTHYEQYF
TGTGCCAGCAGTAACCCCCAGGGGACACACTACGAGCAGTACTTC
>TRBV10-3|TRBJ2-7|-|-
CASRPEYTYEQYF
TGTGCCAGCCGGCCAGAGTATACCTACGAGCAGTACTTC
>TRBV9|TRBJ1-1|TRBD1|-
CASSPGQLNTEAFF
TGTGCCAGCAGCCCGGGACAGCTGAACACTGAAGCTTTCTTT
>TRBV6-5|TRBJ1-5|-|-
CASRDRNSNQPQHF
TGTGCCAGCAGGGACAGAAATAGCAATCAGCCCCAGCATTTT
>TRBV10-3|TRBJ2-5|-|-
CAISERGAGETQYF
TGTGCCATCAGTGAACGGGGGGCGGGAGAGACCCAGTACTTC
>TRBV9|TRBJ2-1|-|-
CASSVAMTSNEQFF
TGTGCCAGCAGCGTAGCTATGACTAGCAATGAGCAGTTCTTC
>TRBV9|TRBJ1-2|-|-
CASSVGPSQNYGYTF
TGTGCCAGCAGCGTAGGGCCCAGTCAAAACTATGGCTACACCTTC
>TRBV18|TRBJ1-2|-|-
CASSPLSRDGYGYTF
TGTGCCAGCTCACCACTATCCAGGGACGGCTATGGCTACACCTTC
>TRBV3-1/TRBV3-2|TRBJ1-2|-|-
CASSQRGTDYGYTF
TGTGCCAGCAGCCAACGGGGGACGGACTATGGCTACACCTTC
>TRBV3-1/TRBV3-2|TRBJ1-1|-|-
CASSGRLYTEAFF
TGTGCCAGCAGCGGACGCCTTTACACTGAAGCTTTCTTT
>TRBV29-1|TRBJ2-1|-|-
CSVEGTGSSYNEQFF
TGCAGCGTTGAGGGGACTGGCAGCTCCTACAATGAGCAGTTCTTC
>TRBV19|TRBJ2-2|-|-
CASNLWRNTGELFF
TGTGCCAGTAATTTATGGCGGAACACCGGGGAGCTGTTTTTT
>TRBV4-2|TRBJ2-2|TRBD1|-
CASRPPGGADGELFF
TGTGCCAGCCGACCACCAGGGGGCGCGGACGGGGAGCTGTTTTTT
>TRBV7-2|TRBJ1-2|TRBD1|-
CASSLHSSDRENYGYTF
TGTGCCAGCAGCTTACATAGTTCAGACAGGGAGAACTATGGCTACACCTTC
>TRBV12-3/TRBV12-4|TRBJ2-1|-|-
CASSLGSGDEQFF
TGTGCCAGCAGTTTAGGGAGCGGCGATGAGCAGTTCTTC
>TRBV18|TRBJ2-7|-|-
CASSPSDSYEQYF
TGTGCCAGCTCACCATCGGACAGCTACGAGCAGTACTTC
>TRBV5-1|TRBJ1-1|TRBD1|-
CASSASPGGTEAFF
TGCGCCAGCAGCGCCTCTCCAGGGGGCACTGAAGCTTTCTTT
>TRBV7-9|TRBJ2-3|-|-
CASSSPAGFTDTQYF
TGTGCCAGCAGCTCTCCAGCGGGCTTCACAGATACGCAGTATTTT
>TRBV7-2|TRBJ1-2|TRBD1|-
CASSAGTGYGYTF
TGTGCCAGCAGCGCAGGGACAGGGTATGGCTACACCTTC
>TRBV5-4|TRBJ1-3|-|-
CASSLEGRLSGNTIYF
TGTGCCAGCAGCTTGGAGGGCAGGCTCTCTGGAAACACCATATATTTT
>TRBV27|TRBJ2-3|-|-
CASSPSTGYTDTQYF
TGTGCCAGCAGTCCGTCTACAGGGTACACAGATACGCAGTATTTT
>TRBV7-6|TRBJ1-2|TRBD1|-
CASSLGQGTANYGYTF
TGTGCCAGCAGCTTGGGACAGGGAACAGCTAACTATGGCTACACCTTC
>TRBV3-1/TRBV3-2|TRBJ2-7|-|-
CASSPSPYEQYF
TGTGCCAGCAGCCCCTCCCCCTACGAGCAGTACTTC
>TRBV27|TRBJ1-6|-|-
CASSPGTYNSPLHF
TGTGCCAGCAGCCCCGGGACCTATAATTCACCCCTCCACTTT
>TRBV9|TRBJ1-1|-|-
CASSVQAGVNTEAFF
TGTGCCAGCAGCGTACAAGCAGGGGTGAACACTGAAGCTTTCTTT
>TRBV7-3|TRBJ2-7|-|-
CASSVGAGPNSYEQYF
TGTGCCAGCAGCGTTGGGGCAGGGCCTAATTCCTACGAGCAGTACTTC
>TRBV6-5|TRBJ1-1|-|-
CASLTATGNTEAFF
TGTGCCAGTTTGACAGCCACCGGGAACACTGAAGCTTTCTTT
>TRBV6-5|TRBJ1-6|-|once
CASSYSTGNHSPLHF
TGTGCCAGCAGTTACTCAACAGGGAATCATTCACCCCTCCACTTT
>TRBV19|TRBJ1-4|-|-
CASGVEQGPNEKLFF
TGTGCCAGTGGTGTTGAACAGGGCCCTAATGAAAAACTGTTTTTT
>TRBV5-6|TRBJ2-3|TRBD2|-
CASSRAGDLTDTQYF
TGTGCCAGCAGCAGAGCGGGGGACCTCACAGATACGCAGTATTTT
>TRBV11-3|TRBJ2-1|-|-
CASSAQSSYNEQFF
TGTGCCAGCAGCGCACAGAGCTCCTACAATGAGCAGTTCTTC
>TRBV7-9|TRBJ2-7|-|-
CASRESGSSYEQYF
TGTGCCAGCAGAGAAAGCGGTAGCTCCTACGAGCAGTACTTC
>TRBV9|TRBJ1-4|-|-
CASSVGSSATNEKLFF
TGTGCCAGCAGCGTAGGAAGCAGTGCAACTAATGAAAAACTGTTTTTT
>TRBV6-5|TRBJ2-5|-|-
CASSYSEGFGKTQYF
TGTGCCAGCAGTTACTCGGAGGGGTTCGGGAAGACCCAGTACTTC